The next 29 T cell receptor beta chains were all read from a single sample in a study of CD8 T cells in Susac syndrome. The RNA input was roughly 0.45 to 1 ug, and it was reverse transcribed with random hexamers. A single record per CDR3 protein comes from TCRdb applying MiXCR to the immunoSEQ multiplex PCR reads. The top ten hold around 0.12% of the sample, which has about 400,000 distinct CDR3 sequences, 75% to 90% seen once. The source material was CD8+ T cells from PBMCs. These receptor sequences come from a human donor with multiple sclerosis.

This clonotype was found a few times. V gene TRBV6-1 combines with J gene TRBJ2-7; D is undetermined. This CDR3 is 14 amino acids long. Trimming took off 6 bases at V and 2 bases at J, with 14 bases between the two ends. Germline assignment: CDR1 MNHNS and CDR2 SASEGT. The CDR3 sequence is CASSHALRPYEQYF. CDR3 coding DNA: TGTGCCAGCAGCCACGCCCTACGGCCCTACGAGCAGTACTTC.

J is TRBJ2-2 and V is TRBV3-1; D is uncertain. Per the germline V gene, CDR1 is LGHDT and CDR2 is YNNKEL (reference sequence). The germline V and J ends were trimmed by 4 bases and 10 bases, with 16 bases remaining between them. The CDR3 length is 14 residues. In nucleotides, the CDR3 is TGTGCCAGCAGCCCGGACGCACACCCAGAGGAGCTGTTTTTT. Protein: CASSPDAHPEELFF. Using reference TRBV3-1 and TRBJ2-2 for the parts outside the CDR3, the full variable domain is DTAVSQTPKYLVTQMGNDKSIKCEQNLGHDTMYWYKQDSKKFLKIMFSYNNKELIINETVPNRFSPKSPDKAHLNLHINSLELGDSAVYFCASSPDAHPEELFFGEGSRLTVL.

The V gene is TRBV29-1, the J gene TRBJ2-7, with TRBD2 identical over 10 bases. Germline CDR1 SQVTM, CDR2 ANQGSEA. V dropped 3 bases and J dropped 0; count of bases not matched to a gene: 5. This CDR3 is 15 amino acids long. CDR3 DNA sequence: TGCAGCGTTGAGGGGCTAGCGGGAGCCTCCTACGAGCAGTACTTC. Amino acid sequence: CSVEGLAGASYEQYF.

The chain has TRBV27 and TRBJ1-2; no clear D gene. Trimming shortened V by 6 bases and J by 2 bases, and 13 bases separated the two germline ends. This CDR3 has 14 residues. Per germline, CDR1 MNHEY and CDR2 SMNVEV (reference sequence). As DNA, the CDR3 is TGTGCCAGCAGCAGTTTTTCGGAGAACTATGGCTACACCTTC. Its translation: CASSSFSENYGYTF.

CDR3 nucleotides: TGCGCCAGCAGCCCTTTCAGAGCGGGGGGGTCCTACAATGAGCAGTTCTTC. This gives the protein CASSPFRAGGSYNEQFF. The chain is built from TRBV5-1 and TRBJ2-1; 10 nucleotides align to TRBD2. The CDR3 is made up of 17 amino acids. V was pared by 4 bases and J by 1 base, with 8 bases of the junction left unmatched. Germline assignment: CDR1 SGHRS and CDR2 YFSETQ.

In nucleotides, the CDR3 is TGTGCCAGCAGCCTAGGTCAGGGGAGCAAGACCCAGTACTTC. The encoded protein is CASSLGQGSKTQYF. The chain employs TRBV5-6 and TRBJ2-5, with D maybe TRBD1 (6 bases). Germline CDR1 SGHDT, CDR2 YYEEEE. This CDR3 has 14 amino acids. V was clipped by 4 bases and J by 6 bases, with 16 bases between them.

This chain uses TRBV10-2 with TRBJ2-5; 9 nucleotides match TRBD2. The CDR3 length is 18 residues. Germline V gives CDR1 WSHSY, CDR2 SAAADI. V dropped 7 bases and J dropped 2; count of bases not matched to a gene: 17. The CDR3 is CASMEVAGALRYQETQYF. CDR3 in DNA: TGCGCCAGCATGGAGGTAGCGGGGGCCCTTCGATATCAAGAGACCCAGTACTTC.

This clonotype was counted between two and nine times. V and J are TRBV27 and TRBJ2-1, with D perhaps TRBD1 (5 bases). Trimming took off 5 bases at V and 2 bases at J, with 10 bases between the two ends. The length of the CDR3 is 14 residues. The V gene's germline CDR1 is MNHEY and CDR2 SMNVEV (reference sequence). CDR3 nucleotides: TGTGCCAGCAGTCAGGACACAGCCTACAATGAGCAGTTCTTC. It translates to CASSQDTAYNEQFF.

The chain joins TRBV10-3 to TRBJ2-7, with D maybe TRBD1 (6 bases). Trimming pared 2 bases from V and 2 bases from J, leaving 10 bases between. Germline loops: CDR1 ENHRY, CDR2 SYGVKD. The CDR3 sequence is 14 residues long. The DNA for the CDR3 is TGTGCCATCAGTGAGGCAGGGGAACCCTACGAGCAGTACTTC. Its translation: CAISEAGEPYEQYF.

This rearrangement joins TRBV7-9 to TRBJ1-1; weak D call: TRBD1 (5 bases). Trimming removed 5 bases from V and 3 bases from J, with 16 bases in between. The CDR3 covers 15 residues. The germline V gene has CDR1 SEHNR and CDR2 FQNEAQ (reference sequence). The CDR3 is CASSIDSPPYTEAFF. The DNA for the CDR3 is TGTGCCAGCAGCATCGACAGCCCACCGTACACTGAAGCTTTCTTT.

The rearrangement links TRBV3-1 to TRBJ1-1; the D gene is possibly TRBD1 (5 bases). Per the germline V gene, CDR1 is LGHDT and CDR2 is YNNKEL (reference sequence). The V gene lost 1 base and the J gene lost 4 bases, with 7 bases spanning the gap. The CDR3 runs to 13 residues. CDR3 region: CASSQGTGTEAFF. CDR3 DNA: TGTGCCAGCAGCCAAGGTACAGGCACTGAAGCTTTCTTT.

This chain uses TRBV7-3 with TRBJ2-2; D is undetermined. V lost 0 bases and J lost 4, with 3 bases in between. Germline CDR1 SGHTA, CDR2 FQGTGA. The CDR3 totals 13 residues. Written as DNA, the CDR3 is TGTGCCAGCAGCTTAACGGTCACCGGGGAGCTGTTTTTT. Protein product: CASSLTVTGELFF.

The V and J genes are TRBV11-2 and TRBJ2-7; D not certain. From germline, CDR1 is SGHAT and CDR2 FQNNGV. Deletions cut 4 bases from V and 3 bases from J, with 16 bases between. The CDR3 covers 15 residues. This CDR3 reads CASSSGRASNYEQYF. Here the CDR3 DNA reads TGTGCCAGCAGCTCAGGACGGGCTTCGAACTACGAGCAGTACTTC.

The chain carries TRBV13 and TRBJ2-1; TRBD2 matches 8 bases. With V trimmed by 2 bases and J by 7 bases, 7 bases remained unmatched. CDR1 is PRHDT and CDR2 is FYEKMQ in the germline V gene (reference sequence). CDR3 size: 15 residues. CDR3 coding DNA: TGTGCCAGCAGCTTAAGAAGCGGGAGTATAAATGAGCAGTTCTTC. The encoded protein is CASSLRSGSINEQFF.

The chain recombines TRBV11-2 with TRBJ1-2, with no clear D. V gave up 1 base and J gave up 4 bases, with 7 bases separating them. CDR1 is SGHAT, CDR2 FQNNGV, per germline. The CDR3 contains 13 residues. The CDR3, as DNA: TGTGCCAGCAGCTTAGGGCAGACCTATGGCTACACCTTC. Protein sequence: CASSLGQTYGYTF.

This sequence joins TRBV30 and TRBJ2-5; TRBD2 might be the D (6 bases). Trimming shortened V by 2 bases and J by 2 bases, and 9 bases separated the two germline ends. Germline V gene sequence: CDR1 GTSNPN, CDR2 SVGIG (reference sequence). The CDR3 spans 13 residues. The chain's CDR3 is CAWSLGGQETQYF. The CDR3 region has the DNA TGTGCCTGGAGTCTGGGAGGACAAGAGACCCAGTACTTC. The entire variable domain, with the rest obtained from reference TRBV30 and TRBJ2-5, is as follows: SQTIHQWPATLVQPVGSPLSLECTVEGTSNPNLYWYRQAAGRGLQLLFYSVGIGQISSEVPQNLSASRPQDRQFILSSKKLLLSDSGFYLCAWSLGGQETQYFGPGTRLLVL.

The genes are TRBV7-9 and TRBJ2-7, with D unresolved. V dropped 3 bases and J dropped 2 bases, with 11 bases sitting between them. The CDR3 is 14 amino acids. Germline V gives CDR1 SEHNR, CDR2 FQNEAQ (reference sequence). The CDR3 loop reads CASSLVDGTYEQYF. Written as DNA, the CDR3 is TGTGCCAGCAGCTTGGTCGACGGAACCTACGAGCAGTACTTC.

The gene calls are TRBV5-1 and TRBJ2-1; 9 bases map to TRBD2. There are 14 residues in the CDR3. Germline values: CDR1 SGHRS, CDR2 YFSETQ. V dropped 4 bases and J dropped 8; count of bases not matched to a gene: 7. The CDR3 here is CASSVASGVYEQFF. The DNA of the CDR3 is TGCGCCAGCAGCGTGGCTAGCGGGGTATATGAGCAGTTCTTC.

V usage is TRBV29-1 and J usage is TRBJ1-1; D gene unclear. The CDR3 is 12 amino acids. V was pared by 4 bases and J by 1 base, with 7 bases between. CDR1 is SQVTM, CDR2 ANQGSEA, per germline. CDR3 in DNA: TGCAGCGTTGTTTTCGAGAACACTGAAGCTTTCTTT. Translation gives CSVVFENTEAFF. The complete variable domain, with remaining parts taken from reference TRBV29-1 and TRBJ1-1, reads SAVISQKPSRDICQRGTSLTIQCQVDSQVTMMFWYRQQPGQSLTLIATANQGSEATYESGFVIDKFPISRPNLTFSTLTVSNMSPEDSSIYLCSVVFENTEAFFGQGTRLTVV.

The chain links TRBV6-5 to TRBJ2-1; 11 bases fit TRBD2. The CDR3 has 19 residues. J gave up 10 bases and V 0 bases, and 17 bases lay outside the gene matches. Germline CDR1 reads MNHEY; CDR2 reads SVGAGI. CDR3 in amino acids: CASSYSFFVTSGVSAEQFF. CDR3 coding DNA: TGTGCCAGCAGTTACTCGTTCTTTGTGACTAGCGGGGTGTCCGCGGAGCAGTTCTTC.

This clonotype was counted a few times. The chain employs TRBV12-3 or TRBV12-4 and TRBJ2-7, with D uncertain. Trimming removed 2 bases from V and 2 bases from J, with 10 bases in between. CDR3 size: 14 residues. This CDR3 reads CASSLTNRPYEQYF. The CDR3 region has the DNA TGTGCCAGCAGTTTAACAAATCGTCCCTACGAGCAGTACTTC.

J is TRBJ2-3 and V is TRBV27; TRBD2 is a possible D gene (5 bases). V was clipped by 8 bases and J by 2 bases, with 11 bases between them. The CDR3 consists of 13 residues. CDR1 is MNHEY and CDR2 is SMNVEV in the germline V gene (reference sequence). CDR3 DNA sequence: TGTGCCAGCGGTCTAGCAGACACAGATACGCAGTATTTT. Its protein product is CASGLADTDTQYF.

The J gene is TRBJ2-3, the V gene TRBV7-2, with 9 bases that match TRBD2. Germline V gene data show CDR1 as SGHTA and CDR2 as FQGNSA. The J segment lost 6 bases and the V segment lost 6 bases, leaving 10 bases of the junction unmatched. The CDR3 has 15 amino acids. The CDR3 DNA is TGTGCCAGCAGAGGGACTAGCTTTGGAGGTGATACGCAGTATTTT. Residues: CASRGTSFGGDTQYF. The full variable domain, completed using reference TRBV7-2 and TRBJ2-3, is GAGVSQSPSNKVTEKGKDVELRCDPISGHTALYWYRQSLGQGLEFLIYFQGNSAPDKSGLPSDRFSAERTGGSVSTLTIQRTQQEDSAVYLCASRGTSFGGDTQYFGPGTRLTVL.

The rearrangement links TRBV11-3 to TRBJ2-7; D is uncertain. Germline CDR1 SGHNT, CDR2 YENEEA. Trimming left V 2 bases short and J 7 bases short, with 9 bases between. This CDR3 region has 12 residues. The CDR3 region has the DNA TGTGCCAGCAGCTTAAGCCGGGTGGAGCAGTACTTC. The encoded protein is CASSLSRVEQYF.

Only one count was recorded for this clonotype. V gene TRBV29-1 combines with J gene TRBJ2-3, with D uncertain. This CDR3 contains 13 residues. CDR1 and CDR2 from the germline V gene are SQVTM and ANQGSEA. Trimming took 1 base from V and 2 from J, leaving 7 bases between them. CDR3 bases: TGCAGCGTTGAAGGAGGAGCCACAGATACGCAGTATTTT. It is translated as CSVEGGATDTQYF.

Remarks on this clonotype: A read error may account for a junction end that differs from germline. The chain recombines TRBV6-1 with TRBJ2-6, with D possibly TRBD1 on 8 matching bases. The CDR3 consists of 17 residues. Germline lookup yields CDR1 MNHNS and CDR2 SASEGT. CDR3 sequence reads: CASRETGGGSGTNVLTF. The CDR3 DNA is TGTGCCAGCAGGGAAACAGGGGGGGGCTCTGGGACCAACGTCCTGACTTTC.

This clonotype appeared once. The V call is TRBV7-9, the J call TRBJ2-7; 10 nucleotides match TRBD1. V gave up 8 bases and J gave up 2 bases; unmatched junction bases: 6. The CDR3 consists of 14 residues. Germline values: CDR1 SEHNR, CDR2 FQNEAQ (reference sequence). As DNA, the CDR3 is TGTGCCAGCGATACCGGGACAGGGGCCTACGAGCAGTACTTC. Its protein product is CASDTGTGAYEQYF.

The chain uses TRBV28 and TRBJ2-7; D is unclear. The germline V gene has CDR1 MDHEN and CDR2 SYDVKM. The CDR3 runs 18 residues. V lost 3 bases and J lost 0, with 21 bases in between. The CDR3 is CASSFLPRQVVSSYEQYF. CDR3 DNA: TGTGCCAGCAGTTTTCTTCCTCGGCAGGTTGTTAGCTCCTACGAGCAGTACTTC.

This chain uses TRBV4-1 with TRBJ2-1, with TRBD1 as a possible D gene (6 bases). CDR1 and CDR2 from the germline V gene are MGHRA and YSYEKL. CDR3 size: 18 residues. Trimming left V 4 bases short and J 2 bases short, with 21 bases between. The DNA for the CDR3 is TGCGCCAGCAGCCTAATCCAAACCAGGGGTTTTGCCTACAATGAGCAGTTCTTC. It yields the protein CASSLIQTRGFAYNEQFF.